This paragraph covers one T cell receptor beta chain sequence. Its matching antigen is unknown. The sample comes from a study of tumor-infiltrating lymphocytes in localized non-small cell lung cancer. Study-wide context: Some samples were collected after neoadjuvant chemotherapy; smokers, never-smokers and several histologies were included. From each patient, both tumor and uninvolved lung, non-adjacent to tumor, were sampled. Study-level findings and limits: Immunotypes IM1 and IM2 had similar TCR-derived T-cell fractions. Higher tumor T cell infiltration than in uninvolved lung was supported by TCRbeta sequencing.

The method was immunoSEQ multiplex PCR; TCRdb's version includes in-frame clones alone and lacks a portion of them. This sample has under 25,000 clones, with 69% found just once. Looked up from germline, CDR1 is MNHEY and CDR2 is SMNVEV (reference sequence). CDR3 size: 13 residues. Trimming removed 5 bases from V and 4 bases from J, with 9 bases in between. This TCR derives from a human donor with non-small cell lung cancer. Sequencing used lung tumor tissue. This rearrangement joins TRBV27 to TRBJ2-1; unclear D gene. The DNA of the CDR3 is TGTGCCAGCAGTCTGATTAAATACAATGAGCAGTTCTTC. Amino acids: CASSLIKYNEQFF.